Below are 27 T cell receptor beta chains sequenced from a single sample in a study of T cells in Graves' hyperthyroidism and ophthalmopathy (dated by TCRdb to the late 2010s). Library construction relied on multiplex PCR. TCRdb shows the sequencer as Illumina HiSeq 2000. The TCR beta CDR3 regions were amplified from the RNA transcripts. A first-round RT-PCR of the TCR CDR3 used the HTBI primer set with the Qiagen OneStep RT-PCR kit. TCRdb reworked the public reads: Q25 trimming with fastp, MiXCR clone assembly, productive beta chains retained. Entries that share a CDR3 protein sequence are merged under the most common genes and DNA. The sample table contains around 560,000 distinct CDR3 sequences; only one count was recorded for roughly a sixth of them. Around a sixth of the sample is in the top ten clones. The sample taken for sequencing was blood. Receptors originate from a woman aged 18 to 35 with Graves' hyperthyroidism.

There are a few counts of this clonotype. The chain is built from TRBV2 and TRBJ1-5, with D unresolved. The length of the CDR3 is 16 residues. CDR1 and CDR2 (germline): SNHLY, FYNNEI. Trimming removed 6 bases from V and 0 bases from J, with 15 bases in between. CDR3 in DNA: TGTGCCAGCAGGGCAAAGGACGTTTATAGCAATCAGCCCCAGCATTTT. Translation gives CASRAKDVYSNQPQHF.

The table lists this clonotype with a few counts. The V and J genes are TRBV7-2 and TRBJ1-3, with a tentative D call TRBD1 (6 bases). This CDR3 comprises 16 residues. Between the trimmed V and J ends, which lost 3 bases and 0 bases, there was a span of 12 bases. Per germline, CDR1 SGHTA and CDR2 FQGNSA. This chain's CDR3 is CASSLGTPDSGNTIYF. The CDR3 bases are TGTGCCAGCAGCTTGGGGACACCTGACTCTGGAAACACCATATATTTT.

This clonotype was seen repeatedly, ten times or more. The gene calls are TRBV7-3 and TRBJ2-3; the D gene could be TRBD1 or TRBD2 (5 bases each). The germline CDR1 and CDR2 sequences are SGHTA and FQGTGA. V lost 4 bases and J lost 6, with 11 bases in between. This CDR3 is 13 amino acids long. The CDR3 region has the DNA TGTGCCAGCAGCTGGGGGAGTGGGGATACGCAGTATTTT. It translates to CASSWGSGDTQYF. The full variable domain, its missing parts supplied by reference TRBV7-3 and TRBJ2-3, is GAGVSQTPSNKVTEKGKYVELRCDPISGHTALYWYRQSLGQGPEFLIYFQGTGAADDSGLPNDRFFAVRPEGSVSTLKIQRTERGDSAVYLCASSWGSGDTQYFGPGTRLTVL.

In the case of this clonotype: At one end the junction does not follow the germline gene, possibly because of a read error. The chain joins TRBV19 to TRBJ1-1; a weak D match, TRBD1 (6 bases). The germline V gene encodes CDR1 LNHDA and CDR2 SQIVND (reference sequence). The length of the CDR3 is 14 residues. The CDR3 region has the DNA TGTGCCAGTAGTATCGTCAGGGGTTGGACTGAAGATTTCTTT. Its protein product is CASSIVRGWTEDFF.

Only a few counts were recorded for this clonotype. The chain has TRBV27 and TRBJ2-7; a possible D gene is TRBD1 (6 bases). Trimming stripped 10 bases from V and 6 bases from J, with 13 bases between. The CDR3 has 11 residues. Germline V lookup: CDR1 MNHEY, CDR2 SMNVEV (reference sequence). In nucleotides, the CDR3 is TGTGCCACCTCAACAGGGATCGAGCAGTACTTC. Residues: CATSTGIEQYF.

This clonotype was recorded once. Likely a read error: the CDR3 ends without its conserved phenylalanine or tryptophan. The chain combines TRBV10-3 with TRBJ2-5, with D tentatively TRBD1 or TRBD2 (5 bases each). CDR1 and CDR2 from the germline V gene are ENHRY and SYGVKD. CDR3 length equals 17 residues. Trimming cost V 0 bases and J 5 bases, with 19 bases left between them. The CDR3 bases are TGTGCCATCAGTGAGTCTATCGGAAGAGGGGTGGAGGAGACCCAGTACCTC. Its protein product is CAISESIGRGVEETQYL.

V is TRBV6-1 and J is TRBJ1-3; no clear D. The germline gives CDR1 MNHNS, CDR2 SASEGT. V lost 5 bases, J lost 0 bases, and 11 bases lay in between. The CDR3 extends over 15 amino acids. For the CDR3, the DNA is TGTGCCAGCAGTATACGGGAAGGCTCTGGAAACACCATATATTTT. Translated: CASSIREGSGNTIYF.

There are many counts of this clonotype. The V call is TRBV20-1, the J call TRBJ2-5; tentatively, D is TRBD1 (6 bases). The germline V and J ends were trimmed by 6 bases and 3 bases, with 11 bases remaining between them. This CDR3 is built from 12 residues. CDR1 and CDR2 (germline): DFQATT, SNEGSKA (reference sequence). CDR3 nucleotides: TGCAGTGCCGAGGACAGAGAAGAGACCCAGTACTTC. This translates into CSAEDREETQYF.

This clonotype appeared many times. The gene calls are TRBV2 and TRBJ2-7, with D uncertain. This CDR3 is built from 12 residues. Looked up from germline, CDR1 is SNHLY and CDR2 is FYNNEI. The ends were cut back, 0 bases at V and 2 bases at J, with 2 bases in the middle. The CDR3 loop reads CASSEAPYEQYF. The CDR3 nucleotides read TGTGCCAGCAGTGAAGCCCCCTACGAGCAGTACTTC.

This clonotype was recorded once. With a much larger clone just one base away, this may be a read error. In DNA, the CDR3 is TGTGCCAGCGGTGAGTCGTGGCGACGGGGAAGAAGATCCGAGCAGTACTTC. Its protein product is CASGESWRRGRRSEQYF. This sequence joins TRBV2 and TRBJ2-7; perhaps TRBD2 as D (5 bases). CDR3 length: 17 residues. Germline loops: CDR1 SNHLY, CDR2 FYNNEI.

This clonotype was counted ten times or more. This chain joins TRBV7-2 and TRBJ2-5; no clear D gene. The CDR3 covers 12 residues. Trimming removed 3 bases from V and 3 bases from J, with 5 bases in between. Germline CDR1 reads SGHTA; CDR2 reads FQGNSA. This CDR3 reads CASSFYEETQYF. The CDR3 DNA reads as TGTGCCAGCAGCTTCTACGAAGAGACCCAGTACTTC.

This clonotype was counted at least ten times. V is TRBV11-2 and J is TRBJ2-3; possible D gene TRBD2, 7 bases. The V end lost 6 bases, the J end lost 1 base, and 14 bases lay between the germline ends. The CDR3 covers 15 residues. CDR1 SGHAT and CDR2 FQNNGV come from the germline V gene. The CDR3 sequence: CASRAAGHRTDTQYF. In DNA form, the CDR3 reads TGTGCCAGCAGGGCAGCGGGACACCGCACAGATACGCAGTATTTT.

This chain uses TRBV9 with TRBJ2-7, with D perhaps TRBD2 (6 bases). CDR1 and CDR2 from the germline V gene are SGDLS and YYNGEE. Trimming removed 3 bases from V and 1 base from J, with 14 bases in between. The CDR3 loop spans 15 amino acids. The CDR3 coding sequence is TGTGCCAGCAGCGGAGGAGGAGGGGTATCCTACGAGCAGTACTTC. Amino acid sequence: CASSGGGGVSYEQYF.

This clonotype occurred many times. Mismatch with germline at one junction end may stem from a read error. The V and J genes are TRBV7-2 and TRBJ2-7, with D uncertain. The germline CDR1 and CDR2 sequences are SGHTA and FQGNSA. CDR3 length: 13 residues. CDR3 in amino acids: CASSLVGDYEQYF. DNA for the CDR3: TGTGCCAGCAGTTTAGTGGGTGACTACGAGCAGTACTTC.

A few counts support this clonotype. The V and J genes are TRBV25-1 and TRBJ1-2; 8 positions match TRBD1. The CDR3 covers 15 residues. Trimming cost V 4 bases and J 5 bases; bases outside gene matches: 9. The germline gives CDR1 MGHDK, CDR2 SYGVNS. CDR3 protein: CASSGTGTGMYGYTF. The CDR3 DNA sequence: TGTGCCAGCAGTGGAACCGGGACAGGCATGTATGGCTACACCTTC.

This clonotype came up a few times. The gene calls are TRBV6-5 and TRBJ2-1, with TRBD2 matching 8 bases. The germline V gene encodes CDR1 MNHEY and CDR2 SVGAGI. The CDR3 contains 16 residues. The trim removed 2 bases at V and 3 bases at J, leaving 6 bases unmatched. DNA for the CDR3: TGTGCCAGCAGTTACGGCCCGGGGGGGCTCTACAATGAGCAGTTCTTC. The encoded protein is CASSYGPGGLYNEQFF.

This rearrangement joins TRBV12-3 or TRBV12-4 to TRBJ1-1; D is unresolved. Trimming took 6 bases from V and 2 from J, leaving 13 bases between them. The CDR3 totals 14 residues. Written as DNA, the CDR3 is TGTGCCAGCAGCGAGCGTCTATTTAACACTGAAGCTTTCTTT. Protein sequence: CASSERLFNTEAFF.

The chain is built from TRBV18 and TRBJ2-7; possible D gene TRBD2, 5 bases. V gave up 3 bases and J gave up 6 bases, with 15 bases separating them. CDR1 and CDR2 from the germline V gene are KGHSH and LQKENI. This CDR3 spans 14 amino acids. For the CDR3, the DNA is TGTGCCAGCTCACCGAGACTACCCCCCTCCGAGCAGTACTTC. Translated, it gives CASSPRLPPSEQYF.

In this sample, this clonotype turned up many times. For the CDR3, the DNA is TGTGCCAGCAGGGACCGGGAGCACACTGAAGCTTTCTTT. Its translation is CASRDREHTEAFF. The chain employs TRBV6-1 and TRBJ1-1, with D unresolved. The CDR3 extends over 13 amino acids. The germline V and J ends were trimmed by 6 bases and 3 bases, with 11 bases remaining between them. Germline V gene data show CDR1 as MNHNS and CDR2 as SASEGT.

Remarks on this clonotype: A clone one base away is much larger, so this may be a read error. V is TRBV2 and J is TRBJ2-4, with D tentatively TRBD2 (5 bases). The length of the CDR3 is 13 residues. Looked up from germline, CDR1 is SNHLY and CDR2 is FYNNEI. CDR3 nucleotides: TGTGCCAGCAGTGGCGGAGAGGGAAACGTTCAGTACTTC. This codes for CASSGGEGNVQYF. Complete variable domain (other parts from reference TRBV2 and TRBJ2-4): EPEVTQTPSHQVTQMGQEVILRCVPISNHLYFYWYRQILGQKVEFLVSFYNNEISEKSEIFDDQFSVERPDGSNFTLKIRSTKLEDSAMYFCASSGGEGNVQYFGAGTRLSVL.

Many counts were recorded for this clonotype. The chain uses TRBV11-2 and TRBJ2-3; maybe TRBD2 (7 bases). CDR1 and CDR2 (germline): SGHAT, FQNNGV. The CDR3 extends over 15 amino acids. V dropped 0 bases and J dropped 3 bases, with 10 bases sitting between them. The CDR3 loop reads CASSLEGGGTDTQYF. The CDR3 bases are TGTGCCAGCAGCTTAGAAGGGGGGGGGACAGATACGCAGTATTTT.

This clonotype was seen at least ten times. The V gene is TRBV12-3 or TRBV12-4, the J gene TRBJ2-7; 8 nucleotides agree with TRBD2. V lost 5 bases and J lost 4; bases outside the gene matches: 7. The CDR3 spans 14 residues. CDR3 nucleotide sequence: TGTGCCAGCAGTGCCCGGGGGGGAGCGTACGAGCAGTACTTC. Translating it yields CASSARGGAYEQYF.

The genes are TRBV19 and TRBJ2-7; D might be TRBD1 (6 bases). Deletions cut 6 bases from V and 0 bases from J, with 15 bases between. Germline V gene data show CDR1 as LNHDA and CDR2 as SQIVND (reference sequence). The CDR3 has 15 amino acids. Here the CDR3 DNA reads TGTGCCAGTAGCGGACAGCAAGCCCACTCCTACGAGCAGTACTTC. It translates to CASSGQQAHSYEQYF.

There are a few counts of this clonotype. This chain links TRBV28 with TRBJ1-5; the D gene is possibly TRBD1 (5 bases). Trimming shortened V by 6 bases and J by 6 bases, and 15 bases separated the two germline ends. The CDR3 covers 14 residues. Germline values: CDR1 MDHEN, CDR2 SYDVKM. The CDR3 region has the DNA TGTGCCAGCAGCCTGCTCGGGGGAGCTCAGCCCCAGCATTTT. Translating gives CASSLLGGAQPQHF. The complete variable domain, with remaining parts taken from reference TRBV28 and TRBJ1-5, reads DVKVTQSSRYLVKRTGEKVFLECVQDMDHENMFWYRQDPGLGLRLIYFSYDVKMKEKGDIPEGYSVSREKKERFSLILESASTNQTSMYLCASSLLGGAQPQHFGDGTRLSIL.

This chain connects TRBV29-1 to TRBJ2-4, with no clear D. The germline CDR1 and CDR2 sequences are SQVTM and ANQGSEA. The V end lost 3 bases, the J end lost 1 base, and 10 bases lay between the germline ends. This CDR3 has 14 residues. In DNA, the CDR3 is TGCAGCGTTGAGTTAGGGCGTGCCAAAAACATTCAGTACTTC. Protein product: CSVELGRAKNIQYF.

This clonotype was seen ten or more times. The chain combines TRBV20-1 with TRBJ1-6; D is uncertain. This CDR3 is 14 amino acids long. V was cut by 0 bases and J by 12 bases, with 15 bases left in between. CDR1 is DFQATT, CDR2 SNEGSKA, per germline (reference sequence). As DNA, the CDR3 is TGCAGTGCTAGAGATAAGGCAGGTTTTTTACCCCTCCACTTT. Amino acid sequence: CSARDKAGFLPLHF.

This clonotype has at least ten counts. The CDR3 DNA is TGTGCCAGCAGCTTAGAAGCGGGGGGGATGCTTGCCCAAGAGACCCAGTACTTC. It encodes CASSLEAGGMLAQETQYF. The rearrangement joins TRBV7-2 to TRBJ2-5; 10 nucleotides match TRBD2. V lost 1 base and J lost 1; bases outside the gene matches: 9. Germline V CDR1 and CDR2: SGHTA, FQGNSA. The CDR3 has 18 amino acids. The complete variable domain, with remaining parts taken from reference TRBV7-2 and TRBJ2-5, reads GAGVSQSPSNKVTEKGKDVELRCDPISGHTALYWYRQSLGQGLEFLIYFQGNSAPDKSGLPSDRFSAERTGGSVSTLTIQRTQQEDSAVYLCASSLEAGGMLAQETQYFGPGTRLLVL.